The entry below describes one TCR beta chain. Germline V gives CDR1 SQVTM, CDR2 ANQGSEA. The CDR3 loop spans 13 amino acids. Trimming at V came to 7 bases and at J to 1 base, leaving 7 bases not matched to a gene. No culture or expansion preceded analysis of these blood cells. PBMC libraries mostly used approximately 0.5 ug of input genomic DNA, with six replicates per sample. Produced via immunoSEQ multiplex PCR; TCRdb's table is partial and in-frame only. The sample yields 15,000 or so clones, around 60% seen once. These data come from a study of neoadjuvant anti-PD-1 for oral cavity cancer. Turning to the study itself: Before surgery, most patients got three to four biweekly 3 mg/kg nivolumab doses. Non-progressing patients received a fourth nivolumab dose near day 43, then surgery on days 50-56.

V gene TRBV29-1 combines with J gene TRBJ2-7; TRBD1 aligns across 7 bases. The receptor's source is a person aged 35-79 years with oral cavity squamous cell carcinoma. Sequenced here: PBMCs, sampled before nivolumab (anti-PD-1) treatment. The CDR3 DNA follows: TGCAGCGCCCAGGACAGGAATTCCTACGAGCAGTACTTC. Its translation: CSAQDRNSYEQYF.